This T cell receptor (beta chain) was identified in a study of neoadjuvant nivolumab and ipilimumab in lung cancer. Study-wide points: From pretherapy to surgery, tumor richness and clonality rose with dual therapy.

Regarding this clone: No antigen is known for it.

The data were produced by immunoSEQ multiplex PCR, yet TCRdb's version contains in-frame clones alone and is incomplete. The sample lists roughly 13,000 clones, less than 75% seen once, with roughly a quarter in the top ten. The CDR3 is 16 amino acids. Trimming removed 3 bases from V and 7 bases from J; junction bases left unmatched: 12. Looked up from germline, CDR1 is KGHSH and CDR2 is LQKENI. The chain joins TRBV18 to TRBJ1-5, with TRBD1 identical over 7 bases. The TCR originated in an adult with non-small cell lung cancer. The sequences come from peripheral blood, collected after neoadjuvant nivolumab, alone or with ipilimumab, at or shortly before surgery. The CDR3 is CASSPGVPQGGQPQHF. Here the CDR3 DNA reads TGTGCCAGCTCACCGGGGGTCCCTCAGGGGGGACAGCCCCAGCATTTT.